What follows are 7 T cell receptor beta chains derived from one specimen sequenced in a study of blood T cells in healthy people across ages. For the second PCR, which ran for about 7 to 11 cycles, a sample-barcoded 5' primer and a J-beta primer mix were used. TCRdb used MiXCR to reprocess the 5' RACE reads, holding one entry per CDR3 protein. In the table there are some 930,000 distinct CDR3 sequences, roughly 28% of which are singletons. The data also belong to a second study, concerning T cells of mothers and their children.

The sample comprised blood. All receptors come from a woman aged 35 to 49 in good health.

There are many counts of this clonotype. The rearrangement joins TRBV20-1 to TRBJ2-5; 12 nucleotides line up with TRBD2. The CDR3 length is 18 residues. Trimming took 1 base from V and 1 from J; bases not matched to a gene: 10. Germline values: CDR1 DFQATT, CDR2 SNEGSKA (reference sequence). CDR3 sequence (DNA): TGCAGTGCTAGAGGGCTAGGACTAGCGGGGCTCAGCCAAGAGACCCAGTACTTC. This translates into CSARGLGLAGLSQETQYF.

The V and J genes are TRBV7-2 and TRBJ2-7, with 12 bases that match TRBD2. The trim removed 5 bases at V and 4 bases at J, leaving 6 bases unmatched. Germline assignment: CDR1 SGHTA and CDR2 FQGNSA. This CDR3 spans 15 amino acids. The CDR3 region has the DNA TGTACCAGCAGCCAGACTAGCGGGGGTTTTTACGAGCAGTACTTC. The encoded protein is CTSSQTSGGFYEQYF.

This clonotype was detected only a few times. One base away lies a much larger clone, so this may be a sequencing read error. The genes are TRBV29-1 and TRBJ1-2; TRBD1 matches at 8 bases. The CDR3 spans 13 residues. Germline lookup yields CDR1 SQVTM and CDR2 ANQGSEA. V trimming: 6 bases; J trimming: 2 bases; junction bases outside the gene matches: 5. The CDR3 DNA reads as TGCAGCGTGCGGGCAGGGGGCAACTATGGCTACACCTTC. As protein: CSVRAGGNYGYTF. Together with reference TRBV29-1 and TRBJ1-2, the CDR3 gives the full variable domain: SAVISQKPSRDICQRGTSLTIQCQVDSQVTMMFWYRQQPGQSLTLIATANQGSEATYESGFVIDKFPISRPNLTFSTLTVSNMSPEDSSIYLCSVRAGGNYGYTFGSGTRLTVV.

A remark on this clonotype: A much larger clone is a single base away; this may be a read error. V usage is TRBV29-1 and J usage is TRBJ2-7; D is unresolved. The CDR3 has 12 residues. V lost 3 bases to trimming and J lost 2 bases, with 8 bases between them. Germline lookup yields CDR1 SQVTM and CDR2 ANQGSEA. The CDR3 sequence: CSVDLETYEQYF. As DNA, the CDR3 is TGCAGCGTTGATCTGGAGACCTACGAGCAGTACTTC.

The chain joins TRBV28 to TRBJ2-5, with 12 bases fitting TRBD1. With V trimmed by 7 bases and J by 11 bases, 11 bases remained unmatched. This CDR3 spans 14 amino acids. In germline, CDR1 is MDHEN, CDR2 SYDVKM. The CDR3 DNA follows: TGTGCCAGCACCGGGACAGGGGGCCCGTTTGGGCAGTACTTC. Protein product: CASTGTGGPFGQYF.

The CDR3 nucleotides are TGCGCCAGCAGCCAGCAGGGGGCGAGGAACACCGGGGAGCTGTTTTTT. Translation gives CASSQQGARNTGELFF. This chain links TRBV4-1 with TRBJ2-2; 8 nucleotides align to TRBD1. This CDR3 spans 16 amino acids. Germline V gene lookup returns CDR1 MGHRA and CDR2 YSYEKL. V lost 3 bases, J lost 1 base, and 4 bases stayed unmatched.

The chain carries TRBV11-2 and TRBJ2-5; D unclear. This CDR3 is built from 14 residues. V lost 1 base to trimming and J lost 5 bases, with 11 bases between them. Germline CDR1 and CDR2: SGHAT and FQNNGV. CDR3 in amino acids: CASSLAVGTETQYF. In DNA form, the CDR3 reads TGTGCCAGCAGCTTAGCAGTGGGCACGGAGACCCAGTACTTC.